This T cell receptor (beta chain) is from a study of OX40 agonist ivuxolimab in advanced cancers. At the level of the whole study: Ivuxolimab was a fully human IgG2 agonistic monoclonal antibody targeting the costimulatory receptor OX40 (CD134). Intravenous ivuxolimab was administered to patients every 2 weeks at six dose levels: 0.01, 0.1, 0.3, 1.5, 3 and 10 mg/kg. Of the 50 to 55 patients in dose escalation, about 20 had hepatocellular carcinoma, about 15 had melanoma, 9 had renal cell carcinoma and 9 had head and neck cancer. The dose-escalation cohort was roughly 83% male with a mean age of about 60 years, ranging from roughly 20 to 80. Prior anti-PD-1, anti-PD-L1 or anti-CTLA-4 therapy was permitted, and checkpoint inhibitors had been received by around 40% of dose-escalation patients. Three dose-escalation patients achieved partial responses, one with hepatocellular carcinoma and two with cutaneous melanoma. The purpose of peripheral TCRbeta sequencing was to test whether ivuxolimab changed TCR sequence diversity and led to clonal T-cell expansion. The monotherapy dose-escalation portion (N = 52 patients) of the phase I ivuxolimab trial is reported in the paper. Results the study describes overall, beyond this receptor: Low levels of normalized T-cell clonal expansion were also seen in some patients who did not respond. The antigen specificity of the peripheral T cells that underwent clonal expansion was not determined. At doses of 0.1 to 3.0 mg/kg, clonal expansion of both CD4+ and CD8+ blood T cells was observed from baseline to week 6. After ivuxolimab, expanded clones were on average more numerous among CD8+ T cells than among CD4+ T cells. In the 0.1-3.0 mg/kg groups, partial responders were among the patients with the lowest normalized peripheral clonal expansion, particularly in CD8+ T cells.

V and J are truncated by 6 bases and 10 bases respectively, leaving an intervening sequence of 12 bases. Inclusive of the bounding cysteine and phenylalanine, the CDR3 is 11 residues long. The read is trimmed to its CDR3 DNA, 33 bases read in frame from base 1. In the germline V gene, CDR1 corresponds to KGHSH and CDR2 to LQKENI. With respect to this clone: It lacks a known antigen. Base qualities are missing; no much larger clone stands one base away.

The trial excluded patients who had a history of autoimmune disease or who were on systemic immunosuppression. Peripheral blood for TCR sequencing was collected from all dose cohorts at baseline, on cycle 4 day 1, and on cycle 7 day 1. The samples were taken from a phase I, first-in-human, multicenter, open-label dose-escalation trial of ivuxolimab. Adults with locally advanced or metastatic head and neck squamous cell, hepatocellular, melanoma or renal cell carcinoma were enrolled in the trial. Before TCR sequencing, CD4+ and CD8+ T cells were separately sorted from peripheral blood. For sequencing of the TCRbeta CDR3 region, genomic DNA was extracted from the sorted cells. TCRbeta CDR3 regions were sequenced using the immunoSEQ Assay. TCRdb re-hosts the immuneACCESS table, in-frame sequences only. Its copies lack some clones; in the studies checked, an unresolved V gene accounts for under half of them, and the cause for the rest is not known. The table for this sample lists around 62,000 clones; 70% to 90% of them were counted only once. Over 0.25% of the sample is in the top ten clones.

This receptor chain uses TRBV18 and TRBJ1-1; too little of a D gene remains to name it. The source of this sequence is an adult with an advanced solid tumor such as melanoma, head and neck, liver or kidney cancer. Specimen: CD4+ or CD8+ T cells sorted from blood, collected in a trial of the OX40 agonist ivuxolimab. In nucleotide form, the sequence is TGTGCCAGCTCGAGGCGGGGTGGAGCTTTCTTT. Translation gives CASSRRGGAFF.